The entry that follows covers one T cell receptor beta chain sequence. The source of the sample is a study of cytomegalovirus exposure and HLA in healthy donors. PCR used 60 Vbeta primers and 13 Jbeta primers. Some clones are missing from TCRdb's copy, which holds only in-frame ones; the method was immunoSEQ multiplex PCR. This sample has tens of thousands of clones, with about 80% found just once. What was sequenced was PBMCs. This receptor was obtained from a male donor in good health and CMV-seronegative.

The CDR3 loop is CASSEGTGREKLFF. The CDR3 DNA reads as TGTGCCAGCAGTGAAGGAACAGGGCGTGAAAAACTGTTTTTT. The gene calls are TRBV6-1 and TRBJ1-4, with a possible D match to TRBD1 (6 bases). Between the trimmed V and J ends, which lost 1 base and 7 bases, there was a span of 10 bases. Germline-derived CDR1 and CDR2 are MNHNS and SASEGT. This CDR3 is built from 14 residues.